This T cell receptor beta chain was obtained from a study of T cell repertoires in cytomegalovirus infection. Looking at the study overall: CMV infection together with matching HLA type was indicated by public TCR beta signatures.

For this clonotype: Its specificity is not known.

Study-wide results and limits: Based on cumulative public TCR beta family frequency, carriers of CMV plus the relevant HLA were identified. Within the response measured ex vivo, HLA-C-restricted CMV-specific TCR beta clonotypes were dominant.

With 3 bases removed from V and 2 bases from J, the gap between germline ends came to 16 bases. CDR3 length equals 16 residues. MiXCR, applied by TCRdb to the reads, yields one record per CDR3 protein. Among a few hundred thousand distinct CDR3 sequences listed, roughly an eighth were seen once. Sequenced material: PBMCs. The J gene is TRBJ1-2, the V gene TRBV12-3 or TRBV12-4; D gene ambiguous. The source is a human donor in good health (CMV status not recorded). Some clones in this sample may be carry-over from other donors' samples. CDR3 amino acids: CASSFNSRERNYGYTF. In nucleotides, the CDR3 is TGTGCCAGCAGTTTTAACTCGAGGGAGAGGAACTATGGCTACACCTTC.